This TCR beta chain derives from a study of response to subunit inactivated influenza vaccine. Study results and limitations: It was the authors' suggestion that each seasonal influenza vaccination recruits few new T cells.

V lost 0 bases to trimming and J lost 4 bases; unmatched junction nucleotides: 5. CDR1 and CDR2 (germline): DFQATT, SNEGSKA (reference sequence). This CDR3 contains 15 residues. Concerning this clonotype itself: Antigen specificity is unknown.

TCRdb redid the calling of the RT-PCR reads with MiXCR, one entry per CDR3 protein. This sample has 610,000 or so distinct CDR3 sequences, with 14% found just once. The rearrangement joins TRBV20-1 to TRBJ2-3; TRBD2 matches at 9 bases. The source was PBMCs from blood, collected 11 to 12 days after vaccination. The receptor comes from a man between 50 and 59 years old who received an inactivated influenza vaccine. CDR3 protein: CSAREGGGAADTQYF. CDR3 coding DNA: TGCAGTGCTAGAGAGGGCGGGGGGGCCGCAGATACGCAGTATTTT.